The 30 T cell receptor beta chains given below trace back to one sample, sequenced in a study of Ad26.COV2.S vaccination and SARS-CoV-2 variants. Profiling relied on immunoSEQ multiplex PCR, and the TCRdb table lists in-frame clones only, not all of them. The sample shows about 500,000 clones, roughly nine tenths of them seen only once. Treatment denoted: about 20 received Ad26.COV2.S at low or high dose, single or two shots; several received placebo; per-sample allocation not given. Sampling happened 63 days after the first vaccine or placebo injection. The material sequenced was peripheral blood, taken in a trial of Ad26.COV2.S vaccine versus placebo. The receptors here all came from a person between 18 and 59 years old who received the Ad26.COV2.S COVID-19 vaccine or a placebo.

This clone has only one observation. The genes are TRBV27 and TRBJ2-1; no reliable D call. V shed 5 bases and J shed 4 bases, with 15 bases lying between them. The CDR3 contains 15 residues. Germline loops: CDR1 MNHEY, CDR2 SMNVEV (reference sequence). CDR3 residues: CASSLGLFQYNEQFF. The CDR3 DNA sequence: TGTGCCAGCAGTCTAGGGTTGTTTCAATACAATGAGCAGTTCTTC.

This clone occurred many times. The chain couples TRBV5-6 to TRBJ2-6, with a possible D match to TRBD1 (5 bases). The CDR3 extends over 17 amino acids. Germline loops: CDR1 SGHDT, CDR2 YYEEEE. Trimming took off 6 bases at V and 1 base at J, with 17 bases between the two ends. The CDR3 nucleotides are TGTGCCAGCAATCCGTTTAGGGGCTCGTCTGGGGCCAACGTCCTGACTTTC. Its protein is CASNPFRGSSGANVLTF. The variable domain in full, completed from reference TRBV5-6 and TRBJ2-6, reads DAGVTQSPTHLIKTRGQQVTLRCSPKSGHDTVSWYQQALGQGPQFIFQYYEEEERQRGNFPDRFSGHQFPNYSSELNVNALLLGDSALYLCASNPFRGSSGANVLTFGAGSRLTVL.

CDR3 coding DNA: TGTGCCTGGACCCAAAACAGGGGATATAATTCACCCCTCCACTTT. Translating it yields CAWTQNRGYNSPLHF. This sequence joins TRBV30 and TRBJ1-6; 7 bases match TRBD1. V shed 4 bases and J 4 bases; nucleotides not matched to a gene: 7. Per the germline V gene, CDR1 is GTSNPN and CDR2 is SVGIG (reference sequence). The CDR3 extends over 15 amino acids.

This clone appeared once. The chain is built from TRBV27 and TRBJ1-5; D is perhaps TRBD1 (6 bases). The CDR3 is made up of 13 amino acids. CDR1 is MNHEY, CDR2 SMNVEV, per germline (reference sequence). Between the trimmed V and J ends, which lost 6 bases and 9 bases, there was a span of 15 bases. This chain's CDR3 is CASSLGGQRPQHF. In DNA form, the CDR3 reads TGTGCCAGCAGCCTCGGGGGGCAGAGGCCCCAGCATTTT.

CDR3 loop: CASSFGQTYNEQFF. CDR3 DNA: TGTGCCAGCAGTTTTGGACAGACCTACAATGAGCAGTTCTTC. This chain connects TRBV6-5 to TRBJ2-1; D might be TRBD1 (6 bases). The CDR3 sequence is 14 residues long. The germline V gene has CDR1 MNHEY and CDR2 SVGAGI. Trimming left V 4 bases short and J 2 bases short, with 9 bases between.

The chain has TRBV7-2 and TRBJ2-1; 11 bases fit TRBD2. V was clipped by 1 base and J by 9 bases; unmatched bases: 8. This CDR3 has 16 residues. Germline V CDR1 and CDR2: SGHTA, FQGNSA. This chain's CDR3 is CASSLVRLAGSIEQFF. The CDR3 nucleotides read TGTGCCAGCAGCTTAGTTAGACTAGCGGGATCTATTGAGCAGTTCTTC.

This clone was recorded only once. The chain links TRBV18 to TRBJ2-6; a weak D match, TRBD1 (5 bases). V shed 6 bases and J shed 2 bases, with 14 bases lying between them. The CDR3 is 16 residues long. The germline V gene has CDR1 KGHSH and CDR2 LQKENI. CDR3 DNA: TGTGCCAGCTCCAACGGAACAGGCGCTGGGGCCAACGTCCTGACTTTC. Translated: CASSNGTGAGANVLTF.

This clone has just one count. The CDR3 spells CASSYLRGSYGYTF. In DNA form, the CDR3 reads TGTGCCAGCAGTTATCTCCGGGGAAGCTATGGCTACACCTTC. This chain joins TRBV6-5 and TRBJ1-2, with D hard to call. This CDR3 spans 14 amino acids. V shed 3 bases and J shed 4 bases, with 12 bases lying between them. CDR1 is MNHEY, CDR2 SVGAGI, per germline.

The V call is TRBV6-9, the J call TRBJ1-6; 7 nucleotides agree with TRBD1. Germline V lookup: CDR1 MNHGY, CDR2 SVAAGI. V dropped 7 bases and J dropped 8; count of bases not matched to a gene: 20. CDR3 length: 18 amino acids. CDR3 residues: CASTLPDRAEIEDSPLHF. The CDR3 nucleotides read TGTGCCAGCACTCTACCTGACAGGGCCGAGATAGAGGATTCACCCCTCCACTTT.

This rearrangement joins TRBV14 to TRBJ2-1; D tentatively reads TRBD1 or TRBD2 (6 bases each). The CDR3 runs 16 residues. Germline V gives CDR1 SGHDN, CDR2 FVKESK. The V end lost 0 bases, the J end lost 8 bases, and 17 bases lay between the germline ends. In nucleotides, the CDR3 is TGTGCCAGCAGCCAAGATCGGGGGCGCGGGTTTCATGAGCAGTTCTTC. Translating gives CASSQDRGRGFHEQFF.

V and J are TRBV5-1 and TRBJ2-1; 8 bases are shared with TRBD2. J gave up 0 bases and V 0 bases, and 2 bases lay outside the gene matches. There are 16 residues in the CDR3. The germline V gene has CDR1 SGHRS and CDR2 YFSETQ. The CDR3 region is CASSLVAGSSYNEQFF. The CDR3 DNA is TGCGCCAGCAGCTTGGTAGCGGGAAGCTCCTACAATGAGCAGTTCTTC.

V usage is TRBV11-1 and J usage is TRBJ2-5; D not resolved. The germline V gene encodes CDR1 SGHAT and CDR2 FQDESV (reference sequence). The CDR3 runs to 14 residues. V lost 4 bases and J lost 0, with 9 bases in between. The CDR3 spells CASSSLLNQETQYF. In DNA, the CDR3 is TGTGCCAGCAGCTCATTATTGAACCAAGAGACCCAGTACTTC.

This chain links TRBV14 with TRBJ2-7; the match to TRBD2 covers 8 bases. The CDR3 consists of 15 residues. V lost 0 bases, J lost 3 bases, and 4 bases stayed unmatched. Germline CDR1 and CDR2: SGHDN and FVKESK. The CDR3 DNA reads TGTGCCAGCAGCCAAGATCCGGGGGGGCTCTACGAGCAGTACTTC. Amino acids: CASSQDPGGLYEQYF.

J is TRBJ2-7 and V is TRBV7-6; 7 bases fit TRBD1. Trimming took 4 bases from V and 5 from J; bases not matched to a gene: 23. This CDR3 has 19 residues. Germline V gene sequence: CDR1 SGHVS, CDR2 FNYEAQ. The CDR3 is CASSSRLDGKTGPINEQYF. CDR3 DNA: TGTGCCAGCAGCTCTAGGCTCGATGGGAAGACAGGGCCGATCAACGAGCAGTACTTC.

The rearrangement links TRBV4-1 to TRBJ2-7; D not resolved. Germline V gene sequence: CDR1 MGHRA, CDR2 YSYEKL. Between the trimmed V and J ends, which lost 0 bases and 3 bases, there was a span of 12 bases. This CDR3 has 15 amino acids. The CDR3 nucleotides are TGCGCCAGCAGCCAAGACAATCGGGTATTCTACGAGCAGTACTTC. Protein: CASSQDNRVFYEQYF.

V and J are TRBV6-5 and TRBJ2-7, with D unclear. The V gene's germline CDR1 is MNHEY and CDR2 SVGAGI. This CDR3 has 14 residues. V was cut by 6 bases and J by 1 base, with 13 bases left in between. In DNA form, the CDR3 reads TGTGCCAGCAGGGACGTGGGGTATTCCTACGAGCAGTACTTC. It specifies CASRDVGYSYEQYF.

The chain couples TRBV18 to TRBJ1-3; D is unresolved. CDR1 and CDR2 from the germline V gene are KGHSH and LQKENI. This CDR3 spans 15 amino acids. V lost 3 bases and J 0 bases, leaving 9 bases between the germline ends. The CDR3 protein is CASSPGHNSGNTIYF. CDR3 bases: TGTGCCAGCTCACCTGGCCACAACTCTGGAAACACCATATATTTT.

The chain couples TRBV19 to TRBJ1-1, with 7 bases matching TRBD1. The V gene end was trimmed by 4 bases and the J gene end by 0 bases; junction bases not matched to a gene: 2. The CDR3 length is 14 residues. Germline CDR1 and CDR2: LNHDA and SQIVND (reference sequence). The CDR3 here is CASSNGQVNTEAFF. The DNA for the CDR3 is TGTGCCAGTAGTAATGGACAGGTGAACACTGAAGCTTTCTTT.

The chain joins TRBV30 to TRBJ1-6, with D unresolved. CDR1 and CDR2 from the germline V gene are GTSNPN and SVGIG (reference sequence). V was pared by 1 base and J by 9 bases, with 10 bases between. This CDR3 spans 13 amino acids. The CDR3 DNA reads TGTGCCTGGAGTGAGCTTACAACTTCACCCCTCCACTTT. Protein product: CAWSELTTSPLHF.

The rearrangement uses TRBV19 and TRBJ1-5, with D unresolved. This CDR3 region has 14 residues. Germline V CDR1 and CDR2: LNHDA, SQIVND (reference sequence). Trimming cost V 1 base and J 0 bases, with 4 bases left between them. CDR3 coding DNA: TGTGCCAGTAGTATAGTCCTTAGCAATCAGCCCCAGCATTTT. This translates into CASSIVLSNQPQHF.

The chain has TRBV5-1 and TRBJ2-1, with 8 bases that match TRBD1. The CDR3 extends over 16 amino acids. Germline CDR1 is SGHRS and CDR2 is YFSETQ. Unmatched junction bases numbered 13, after V lost 5 bases and J lost 6 bases. CDR3 loop: CASRITWDRRVNEQFF. CDR3 DNA sequence: TGCGCCAGCAGAATAACTTGGGACAGGAGGGTCAATGAGCAGTTCTTC.

V usage is TRBV6-2 or TRBV6-3 and J usage is TRBJ1-1, with 7 bases identical to TRBD1. V dropped 5 bases and J dropped 4; count of bases not matched to a gene: 13. The germline CDR1 and CDR2 sequences are MNHEY and SVGEGT. The length of the CDR3 is 16 residues. The CDR3: CASSGIDRVRTTEAFF. CDR3 bases: TGTGCCAGCAGTGGGATTGACAGGGTGAGGACCACTGAAGCTTTCTTT.

This chain links TRBV13 with TRBJ2-7, with 13 nucleotides matching TRBD2. V trimming: 6 bases; J trimming: 2 bases; junction bases outside the gene matches: 1. Germline-derived CDR1 and CDR2 are PRHDT and FYEKMQ (reference sequence). The CDR3 runs 14 residues. Here the CDR3 DNA reads TGTGCCAGCAGACTAGCGGGAGGGACCTACGAGCAGTACTTC. This encodes CASRLAGGTYEQYF.

This rearrangement joins TRBV20-1 to TRBJ2-1; TRBD2 agrees at 10 bases. The CDR3 contains 16 residues. Looked up from germline, CDR1 is DFQATT and CDR2 is SNEGSKA (reference sequence). Unmatched junction bases numbered 5, after V lost 3 bases and J lost 0 bases. The CDR3 region has the DNA TGCAGTGCTAGTGGACTAGCGGAAAGCTCCTACAATGAGCAGTTCTTC. Its translation: CSASGLAESSYNEQFF.

This clone was seen a handful of times. This chain uses TRBV25-1 with TRBJ1-6; TRBD1 matches 9 bases. From germline, CDR1 is MGHDK and CDR2 SYGVNS. V lost 8 bases and J lost 10; bases outside the gene matches: 9. The CDR3 has 14 amino acids. This CDR3 reads CASSLGTGRSPLHF. As DNA, the CDR3 is TGTGCCAGCTCGCTAGGGACAGGGCGGTCACCCCTCCACTTT.

The V and J genes are TRBV7-3 and TRBJ2-2, with 9 bases that match TRBD2. Unmatched junction bases numbered 5, after V lost 5 bases and J lost 7 bases. CDR3 length: 14 residues. Germline V lookup: CDR1 SGHTA, CDR2 FQGTGA. For the CDR3, the DNA is TGTGCCAGCAGCACGGGACTAGCTGGCGGGGAGCTGTTTTTT. It codes for CASSTGLAGGELFF.

This chain uses TRBV15 with TRBJ1-5; maybe TRBD1 (5 bases). Germline V gives CDR1 LNHNV, CDR2 YYDKDF (reference sequence). V was shortened by 9 bases and J by 3 bases, with 15 bases between the two germline ends. This CDR3 has 14 residues. This CDR3 reads CATMGWDLNQPQHF. CDR3 DNA: TGTGCCACAATGGGATGGGACCTCAATCAGCCCCAGCATTTT.

V usage is TRBV6-1 and J usage is TRBJ2-6, with no clear D. The CDR3 runs to 17 residues. From germline, CDR1 is MNHNS and CDR2 SASEGT. V dropped 2 bases and J dropped 4 bases, with 15 bases sitting between them. This CDR3 reads CASSERAASSGANVLTF. CDR3 bases: TGTGCCAGCAGTGAAAGGGCCGCTTCGTCGGGGGCCAACGTCCTGACTTTC.

The rearrangement uses TRBV5-4 and TRBJ2-6, with 9 bases lining up with TRBD1. This CDR3 comprises 16 residues. The ends lost 1 base at V and 2 bases at J; junction bases unmatched: 1. CDR1 is SGHNT and CDR2 is YYREEE in the germline V gene (reference sequence). CDR3: CASSLTGGAGANVLTF. Here the CDR3 DNA reads TGTGCCAGCAGCTTGACAGGGGGCGCTGGGGCCAACGTCCTGACTTTC.

The chain uses TRBV27 and TRBJ2-2; no clear D. Germline values: CDR1 MNHEY, CDR2 SMNVEV (reference sequence). Trimming took off 3 bases at V and 0 bases at J, with 11 bases between the two ends. The CDR3 sequence is 16 residues long. The CDR3 region has the DNA TGTGCCAGCAGTTTTCGACGGTTCGCGAACACCGGGGAGCTGTTTTTT. Translation gives CASSFRRFANTGELFF.